A single sample is the source of the 13 T cell receptor beta chains below, sequenced in a study of T cells after somatic rescue of genetic block. Profiling relied on immunoSEQ multiplex PCR, and the TCRdb table lists in-frame clones only, not all of them. The sample carries 13,000 or so clones, roughly two thirds recorded once. Sequences were obtained from peripheral blood mononuclear cells (PBMCs). The receptors come from a boy under 18.

The gene calls are TRBV10-3 and TRBJ1-2; 9 nucleotides match TRBD1. V dropped 4 bases and J dropped 6; count of bases not matched to a gene: 9. Per the germline V gene, CDR1 is ENHRY and CDR2 is SYGVKD. The CDR3 spans 15 residues. As DNA, the CDR3 is TGTGCCATCAGTGGTTTGGGACAGGGTTTGGATGGCTACACCTTC. Its translation: CAISGLGQGLDGYTF.

The chain uses TRBV5-1 and TRBJ2-5, with D uncertain. V lost 0 bases to trimming and J lost 0 bases, with 6 bases between them. The CDR3 is 14 residues long. The V gene's germline CDR1 is SGHRS and CDR2 YFSETQ. For the CDR3, the DNA is TGCGCCAGCAGCTTGGGTCCGAACCAAGAGACCCAGTACTTC. This codes for CASSLGPNQETQYF.

The chain joins TRBV5-1 to TRBJ2-3, with 10 bases matching TRBD2. The CDR3 contains 15 residues. With 5 bases clipped from V and 5 bases from J, the junction kept 8 bases outside the gene matches. Per the germline V gene, CDR1 is SGHRS and CDR2 is YFSETQ. The CDR3 sequence: CASSPPLAGLDTQYF. The DNA for the CDR3 is TGCGCCAGCAGTCCACCACTAGCGGGGTTAGATACGCAGTATTTT.

J is TRBJ2-3 and V is TRBV11-1; TRBD1 matches at 8 bases. CDR1 is SGHAT and CDR2 is FQDESV in the germline V gene (reference sequence). The ends lost 1 base at V and 2 bases at J; junction bases unmatched: 2. This CDR3 region has 15 residues. CDR3 coding DNA: TGTGCCAGCAGCTTAGGGGACAGGAACACAGATACGCAGTATTTT. The encoded protein is CASSLGDRNTDTQYF.

In this sample, this clone turned up a few times. This chain connects TRBV7-6 to TRBJ2-3; D could derive from TRBD1 or TRBD2 (6 bases each). V lost 3 bases, J lost 0 bases, and 19 bases lay in between. The V gene's germline CDR1 is SGHVS and CDR2 FNYEAQ. CDR3 size: 18 residues. CDR3 in amino acids: CASSFLGGLAPSTDTQYF. The CDR3 nucleotides read TGTGCCAGCAGCTTTCTAGGGGGGTTGGCCCCTAGCACAGATACGCAGTATTTT.

J is TRBJ1-1 and V is TRBV5-1; TRBD1 aligns across 7 bases. This CDR3 spans 16 amino acids. Germline V gene sequence: CDR1 SGHRS, CDR2 YFSETQ. J gave up 4 bases and V 0 bases, and 9 bases lay outside the gene matches. The CDR3 DNA reads as TGCGCCAGCAGCTTGGAGTTGACAGGGACGCCCACTGAAGCTTTCTTT. This translates into CASSLELTGTPTEAFF.

This clone was counted once. The V gene is TRBV27, the J gene TRBJ2-1, with D possibly matching TRBD2 (7 bases). The length of the CDR3 is 16 residues. The V gene's germline CDR1 is MNHEY and CDR2 SMNVEV (reference sequence). Between the trimmed V and J ends, which lost 4 bases and 4 bases, there was a span of 17 bases. DNA for the CDR3: TGTGCCAGCAGTTCCTTTGGGGGGGCTTCGTACAATGAGCAGTTCTTC. Translated: CASSSFGGASYNEQFF.

J is TRBJ2-2 and V is TRBV6-6; D is perhaps TRBD2 (6 bases). The CDR3 spans 15 residues. V was pared by 2 bases and J by 4 bases, with 11 bases between. Germline loops: CDR1 MNHNY, CDR2 SVGAGI (reference sequence). The CDR3 nucleotides read TGTGCCAGCAGTTACCAGACTAGGTCCACCGGGGAGCTGTTTTTT. Its protein is CASSYQTRSTGELFF.

The chain is built from TRBV7-8 and TRBJ1-2; no reliable D call. V was trimmed by 2 bases and J by 4 bases, leaving 11 bases between them. The CDR3 length is 14 residues. From germline, CDR1 is SGHVS and CDR2 FQNEAQ. The CDR3 loop reads CASSLLSHPYGYTF. DNA for the CDR3: TGTGCCAGCAGCTTACTCAGTCACCCCTATGGCTACACCTTC.

This CDR3 is CASRTSGGEETQYF. CDR3 in DNA: TGTGCCAGCAGGACTAGCGGGGGGGAAGAGACCCAGTACTTC. The chain joins TRBV6-5 to TRBJ2-5; TRBD2 matches 14 bases. The CDR3 totals 14 residues. Germline CDR1 is MNHEY and CDR2 is SVGAGI. V lost 6 bases, J lost 3 bases, and 0 bases stayed unmatched.

The chain joins TRBV5-4 to TRBJ2-3; D possibly corresponds to TRBD2 (5 bases). Germline V gene data show CDR1 as SGHNT and CDR2 as YYREEE (reference sequence). Trimming took off 4 bases at V and 1 base at J, with 16 bases between the two ends. The CDR3 runs 16 residues. The CDR3 protein is CASSPARGKGTDTQYF. CDR3 bases: TGTGCCAGCAGCCCGGCGCGAGGGAAGGGCACAGATACGCAGTATTTT.

This chain joins TRBV25-1 and TRBJ2-3, with 10 nucleotides matching TRBD1. The CDR3 length is 16 residues. V was clipped by 3 bases and J by 5 bases; unmatched bases: 8. CDR1 MGHDK and CDR2 SYGVNS come from the germline V gene. The CDR3 reads CASSDPIRDRGDTQYF. For the CDR3, the DNA is TGTGCCAGCAGTGATCCTATCCGGGACAGGGGAGATACGCAGTATTTT. The variable domain in full, with the rest retrieved from reference TRBV25-1 and TRBJ2-3, is EADIYQTPRYLVIGTGKKITLECSQTMGHDKMYWYQQDPGMELHLIHYSYGVNSTEKGDLSSESTVSRIRTEHFPLTLESARPSHTSQYLCASSDPIRDRGDTQYFGPGTRLTVL.

This clone rates as medium-sized. As the CDR3 is not closed by the conserved phenylalanine or tryptophan, this likely results from a read error. No DNA is shown, since the ends of the CDR3 on it are uncertain; the CDR3 is the one TCRdb lists. The J gene is TRBJ1-2, the V gene TRBV2. Counting both end residues, the CDR3 totals 8 amino acids. From germline, CDR1 is SNHLY and CDR2 FYNNEI. The CDR3 protein is CASSDGRV.